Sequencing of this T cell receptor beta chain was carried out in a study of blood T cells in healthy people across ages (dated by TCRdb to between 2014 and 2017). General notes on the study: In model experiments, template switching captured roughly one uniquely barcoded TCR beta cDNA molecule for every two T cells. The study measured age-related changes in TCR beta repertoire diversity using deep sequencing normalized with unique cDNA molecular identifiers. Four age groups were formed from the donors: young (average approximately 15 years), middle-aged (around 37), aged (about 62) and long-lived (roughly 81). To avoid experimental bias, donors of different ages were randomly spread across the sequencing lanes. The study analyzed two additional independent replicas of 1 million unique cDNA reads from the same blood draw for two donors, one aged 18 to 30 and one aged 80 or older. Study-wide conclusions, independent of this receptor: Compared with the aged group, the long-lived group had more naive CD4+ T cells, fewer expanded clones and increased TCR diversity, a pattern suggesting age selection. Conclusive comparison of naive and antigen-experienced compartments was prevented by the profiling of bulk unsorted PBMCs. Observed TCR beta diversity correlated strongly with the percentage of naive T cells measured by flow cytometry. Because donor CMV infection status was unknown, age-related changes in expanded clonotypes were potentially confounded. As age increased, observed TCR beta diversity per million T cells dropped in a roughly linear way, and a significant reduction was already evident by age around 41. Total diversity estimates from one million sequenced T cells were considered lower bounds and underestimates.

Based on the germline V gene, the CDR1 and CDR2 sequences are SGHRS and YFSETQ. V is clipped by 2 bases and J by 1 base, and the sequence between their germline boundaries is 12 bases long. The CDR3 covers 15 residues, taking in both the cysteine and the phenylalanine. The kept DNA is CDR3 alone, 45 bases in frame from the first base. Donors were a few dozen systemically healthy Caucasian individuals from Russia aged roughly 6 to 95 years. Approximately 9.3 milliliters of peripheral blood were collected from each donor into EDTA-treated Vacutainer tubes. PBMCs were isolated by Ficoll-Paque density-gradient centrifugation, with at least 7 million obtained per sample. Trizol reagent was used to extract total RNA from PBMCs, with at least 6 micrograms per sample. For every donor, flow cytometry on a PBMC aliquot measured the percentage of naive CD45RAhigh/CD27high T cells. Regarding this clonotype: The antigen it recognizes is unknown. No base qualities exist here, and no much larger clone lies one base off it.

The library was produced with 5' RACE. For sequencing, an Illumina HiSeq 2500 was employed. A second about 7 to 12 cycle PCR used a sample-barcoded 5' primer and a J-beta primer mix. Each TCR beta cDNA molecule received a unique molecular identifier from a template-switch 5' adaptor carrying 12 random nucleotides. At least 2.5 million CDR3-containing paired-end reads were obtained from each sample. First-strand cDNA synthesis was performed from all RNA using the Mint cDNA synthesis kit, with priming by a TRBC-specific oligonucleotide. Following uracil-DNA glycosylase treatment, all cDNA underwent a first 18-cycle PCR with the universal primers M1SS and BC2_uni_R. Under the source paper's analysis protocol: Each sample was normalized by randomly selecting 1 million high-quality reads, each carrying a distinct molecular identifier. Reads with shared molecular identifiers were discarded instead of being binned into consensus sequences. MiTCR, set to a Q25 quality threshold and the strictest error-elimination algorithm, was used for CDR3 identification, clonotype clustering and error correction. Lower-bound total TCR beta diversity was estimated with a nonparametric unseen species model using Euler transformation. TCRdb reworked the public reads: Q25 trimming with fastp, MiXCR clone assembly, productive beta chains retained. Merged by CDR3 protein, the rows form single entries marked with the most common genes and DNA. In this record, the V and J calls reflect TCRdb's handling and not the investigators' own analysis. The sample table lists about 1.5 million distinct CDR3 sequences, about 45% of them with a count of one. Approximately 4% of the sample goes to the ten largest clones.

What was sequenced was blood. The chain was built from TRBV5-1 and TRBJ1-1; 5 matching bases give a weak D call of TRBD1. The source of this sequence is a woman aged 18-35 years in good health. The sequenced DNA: TGCGCCAGCAGCTTCACGTCGGGACCGAACACTGAAGCTTTCTTT. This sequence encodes CASSFTSGPNTEAFF.